This T cell receptor beta chain was found in a study of blood T cell repertoires in COVID-19. Some clones are missing from TCRdb's copy, which holds only in-frame ones; the method was immunoSEQ multiplex PCR. The sample shows under 75,000 clones, about three quarters of them seen only once. From germline, CDR1 is SQVTM and CDR2 ANQGSEA. The CDR3 extends over 13 amino acids. The junction had 6 bases not matched to a gene; V was cut back by 6 bases and J by 5 bases. Sequenced sample: peripheral blood. This clonotype was sampled from an elderly woman with acute or convalescent COVID-19. The chain joins TRBV29-1 to TRBJ2-5; 10 bases fit TRBD1. CDR3 in amino acids: CSVADRGTETQYF. The CDR3 DNA is TGCAGCGTGGCGGACAGGGGGACGGAGACCCAGTACTTC.